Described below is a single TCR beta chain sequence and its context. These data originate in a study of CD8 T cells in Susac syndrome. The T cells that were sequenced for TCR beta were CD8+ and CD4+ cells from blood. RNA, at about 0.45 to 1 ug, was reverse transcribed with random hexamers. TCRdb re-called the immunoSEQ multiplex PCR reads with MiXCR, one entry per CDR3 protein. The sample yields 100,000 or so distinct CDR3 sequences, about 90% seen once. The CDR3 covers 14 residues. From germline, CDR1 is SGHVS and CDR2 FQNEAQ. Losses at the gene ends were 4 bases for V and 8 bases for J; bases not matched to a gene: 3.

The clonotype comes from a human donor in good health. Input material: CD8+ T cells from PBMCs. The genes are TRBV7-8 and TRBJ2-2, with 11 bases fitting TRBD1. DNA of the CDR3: TGTGCCAGCAGCTCGGACAGGGGGCTTGGGGAGCTGTTTTTT. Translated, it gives CASSSDRGLGELFF.